This record covers a single TCR beta chain. Its target is unknown. In this CDR3 the conserved last residue, phenylalanine or tryptophan, is missing, so a read error is likely. TCR beta VDJ and CDR3 were profiled, and genomic DNA was the template. TCRdb reprocessed the reads with MiXCR, giving one entry per CDR3 protein. Here the sample spans some 410,000 distinct CDR3 sequences, approximately 70% being singletons. Germline lookup yields CDR1 SNHLY and CDR2 FYNNEI. The CDR3 has 15 residues. This specimen belongs to a study of CD8+CD57+ T cells in acquired aplastic anemia. Overall study: The DNA of sorted CD4+ and CD8+ cells averaged approximately 3.2 ug. Researchers reported that healthy donors averaged approximately 9.8 million reads for CD4+ cells.

Points from the study as a whole: No significant difference in CD8+ Simpson's diversity was found between patients and controls.

The chain couples TRBV2 to TRBJ1-6; the D gene is possibly TRBD1 (5 bases). This clonotype was sampled from a human donor in good health, serving as a control. Sequenced: sorted CD4+, CD8+, or CD8+CD57+ T cells (not recorded which) from PBMCs. CDR3 protein: CVSYGAAPYNSPLHL. CDR3 nucleotide sequence: TGTGTCAGCTACGGGGCGGCACCCTATAATTCACCCCTCCACCTT.